This is a list of T cell receptor beta chains from one sample in a study of identifying expanded T cells in peripheral blood. Data came from immunoSEQ multiplex PCR; TCRdb stores just in-frame clones and leaves some out. The data contain about 100,000 clones, 75% to 90% of them singletons. Material: blood. These receptors originate from a person aged 18 to 75 in good health. CDR3s include the opening cysteine and the closing phenylalanine or tryptophan. A D gene is named only where the DNA matches it firmly. Clone size is shown for a subset of rows, as once, few, many or a class of expanded clone.

TRBV30,TRBD1,TRBJ1-1,NA,CAWGRGHTEAFF,TGTGCCTGGGGCAGGGGGCATACTGAAGCTTTCTTT
TRBV11-2,NA,TRBJ2-5,NA,CASSSPGETQYF,TGTGCCAGCAGCTCACCAGGGGAGACCCAGTACTTC
TRBV7-9,NA,TRBJ2-1,NA,CASSPPGISYNEQFF,TGTGCCAGCAGCCCCCCAGGCATATCCTACAATGAGCAGTTCTTC
TRBV7-3,TRBD1,TRBJ1-2,NA,CASSLTGYPGTGDYGYTF,TGTGCCAGCAGCTTAACGGGTTACCCCGGGACAGGGGACTATGGCTACACCTTC
TRBV11-3,NA,TRBJ2-1,NA,CASSLGGDRNEQFF,TGTGCCAGCAGCTTGGGGGGAGACCGCAATGAGCAGTTCTTC
TRBV18,TRBD1,TRBJ1-1,NA,CASSPTGDTEAFF,TGTGCCAGCTCACCAACAGGGGACACTGAAGCTTTCTTT
TRBV6-1,TRBD2,TRBJ2-3,NA,CASSAHLAGGSITSTDTQYF,TGTGCCAGCAGTGCTCACCTAGCGGGGGGTTCAATCACTAGCACAGATACGCAGTATTTT
TRBV4-1,NA,TRBJ2-7,NA,CASSQRPDVYEQYF,TGCGCCAGCAGCCAACGTCCGGACGTCTACGAGCAGTACTTC
TRBV19,NA,TRBJ2-7,NA,CASSRRDSYEQYF,TGTGCCAGTAGTAGGAGAGACTCCTACGAGCAGTACTTC
TRBV27,NA,TRBJ1-5,once,CASSRAGSQPQHF,TGTGCCAGCAGCCGAGCGGGAAGTCAGCCCCAGCATTTT
TRBV29-1,TRBD1,TRBJ1-2,NA,CSVAKGTGVNYGYTF,TGCAGCGTCGCAAAGGGGACAGGAGTAAACTATGGCTACACCTTC
TRBV5-1,NA,TRBJ1-1,NA,CASSLSGSPEAFF,TGCGCCAGCAGCCTGTCCGGCAGCCCTGAAGCTTTCTTT
TRBV7-2,TRBD1,TRBJ1-2,NA,CASSEDRVYGYTF,TGTGCCAGCAGCGAGGACAGGGTCTATGGCTACACCTTC
TRBV2,NA,TRBJ2-7,NA,CASSSAESYEQYF,TGTGCCAGCAGTTCGGCTGAGTCCTACGAGCAGTACTTC
TRBV2,TRBD1,TRBJ1-5,NA,CASTAGTDDQPQHF,TGTGCCAGCACCGCCGGGACAGATGATCAGCCCCAGCATTTT
TRBV7-2,NA,TRBJ1-4,NA,CASSPIATNEKLFF,TGTGCCAGCAGCCCAATTGCAACTAATGAAAAACTGTTTTTT
TRBV27,NA,TRBJ1-2,NA,CASSYDADINYGYTF,TGTGCCAGCAGTTACGACGCTGACATCAACTATGGCTACACCTTC
TRBV11-3,NA,TRBJ2-2,NA,CASSLGGAAGELFF,TGTGCCAGCAGCTTAGGGGGCGCGGCCGGGGAGCTGTTTTTT
TRBV10-2,NA,TRBJ1-2,NA,CASSETEGYGYTF,TGCGCCAGCAGTGAGACCGAGGGCTATGGCTACACCTTC
TRBV14,NA,TRBJ2-7,NA,CASSPSRTLEQYF,TGTGCCAGCAGCCCATCTCGGACTCTCGAGCAGTACTTC
TRBV29-1,NA,TRBJ1-2,NA,CSVDWQDYGYTF,TGCAGCGTTGACTGGCAGGACTATGGCTACACCTTC
TRBV2,TRBD2,TRBJ2-5,NA,CASSPARLAGAETQYF,TGTGCCAGCAGCCCTGCTCGGCTAGCGGGGGCGGAGACCCAGTACTTC
TRBV7-9,TRBD1,TRBJ2-2,NA,CASSPGQLTGELFF,TGTGCCAGCAGCCCGGGACAGCTCACCGGGGAGCTGTTTTTT
TRBV19,TRBD1,TRBJ2-5,NA,CASKGGDLGETQYF,TGTGCCAGTAAAGGGGGCGATCTTGGAGAGACCCAGTACTTC
TRBV14,NA,TRBJ1-2,few,CASSQAGRRGGYTF,TGTGCCAGCAGCCAAGCAGGGCGCAGGGGTGGCTACACCTTC
TRBV27,NA,TRBJ1-2,NA,CASSRTGNGRDRNNYGYTF,TGTGCCAGCAGTCGCACCGGCAACGGAAGAGACAGGAATAACTATGGCTACACCTTC
TRBV5-1,NA,TRBJ1-2,NA,CASSLGGFGYTF,TGCGCCAGCAGCTTGGGAGGGTTTGGCTACACCTTC
TRBV9,NA,TRBJ2-4,NA,CASSVWGDIQYF,TGTGCCAGCAGCGTCTGGGGGGACATTCAGTACTTC
TRBV11-3,TRBD1,TRBJ1-2,NA,CASSLGQVVGGYTF,TGTGCCAGCAGTCTCGGACAGGTCGTAGGTGGCTACACCTTC
TRBV4-2,NA,TRBJ1-2,few,CASSQDSRFGYTF,TGTGCCAGCAGCCAAGATTCCCGTTTCGGCTACACCTTC
TRBV5-1,NA,TRBJ1-1,NA,CASSLESGAEAFF,TGCGCCAGCAGCTTGGAGTCGGGGGCTGAAGCTTTCTTT
TRBV6-6,NA,TRBJ2-1,NA,CASSYQSSGDEQFF,TGTGCCAGCAGTTACCAAAGCTCCGGGGATGAGCAGTTCTTC
TRBV6-6,NA,TRBJ2-7,NA,CASSYRYEQYF,TGTGCCAGCAGTTATAGATACGAGCAGTACTTC
TRBV6-6,TRBD1,TRBJ2-1,NA,CASSSDRDEQFF,TGTGCCAGCAGCTCCGACAGGGATGAGCAGTTCTTC
TRBV9,TRBD2,TRBJ2-3,NA,CASSVVAGGTDTQYF,TGTGCCAGCAGCGTAGTGGCGGGGGGCACAGATACGCAGTATTTT
TRBV25-1,TRBD1,TRBJ2-5,NA,CASSESFGTGREETQYF,TGTGCCAGCAGTGAATCGTTTGGGACAGGGAGGGAGGAGACCCAGTACTTC
TRBV5-4,TRBD1,TRBJ2-7,NA,CASSRGAGTGGYEQYF,TGTGCCAGCAGCAGGGGGGCCGGGACAGGGGGCTACGAGCAGTACTTC
TRBV29-1,NA,TRBJ1-2,once,CSVDAGWSSGYTF,TGCAGCGTTGATGCAGGGTGGTCTTCCGGCTACACCTTC
TRBV18,TRBD1,TRBJ2-7,NA,CASSERTGFSYEQYF,TGTGCCAGCTCAGAGAGGACAGGGTTCTCCTACGAGCAGTACTTC
TRBV12-5,TRBD2,TRBJ2-5,NA,CASGLVLTTLGLAGGQETQYF,TGTGCTAGTGGTTTGGTACTTACCACCCTCGGACTAGCGGGGGGCCAAGAGACCCAGTACTTC
TRBV6-6,TRBD1,TRBJ1-5,NA,CASSRTGGNQPQHF,TGTGCCAGCAGTCGGACAGGGGGCAATCAGCCCCAGCATTTT
TRBV7-6,NA,TRBJ1-1,NA,CASSLDHGNTEAFF,TGTGCCAGCAGCTTAGATCACGGAAACACTGAAGCTTTCTTT
TRBV25-1,TRBD2,TRBJ2-3,NA,CASSDPRLAGGLDTQYF,TGTGCCAGCAGTGACCCACGACTAGCGGGAGGCTTAGATACGCAGTATTTT
TRBV2,NA,TRBJ1-2,few,CASSDLGGDGYTF,TGTGCCAGCAGTGACCTCGGAGGGGATGGCTACACCTTC
TRBV13,NA,TRBJ1-3,few,CASSPGPIGNTIYF,TGTGCCAGCAGCCCGGGCCCTATAGGAAACACCATATATTTT
TRBV5-1,TRBD2,TRBJ2-1,NA,CASSLGAGGSYNEQFF,TGCGCCAGCAGCTTGGGGGCGGGAGGGTCCTACAATGAGCAGTTCTTC
TRBV27,TRBD1,TRBJ2-7,NA,CASRGTGTYEQYF,TGTGCCAGCAGGGGGACAGGAACCTACGAGCAGTACTTC
TRBV6-6,NA,TRBJ2-7,NA,CASSYSEGISYEQYF,TGTGCCAGCAGTTACTCGGAAGGGATCTCCTACGAGCAGTACTTC
TRBV6-5,TRBD1,TRBJ1-2,medium-sized,CASSYLGQSPYGYTF,TGTGCCAGCAGTTACCTGGGACAGAGTCCCTATGGCTACACCTTC
TRBV4-1,NA,TRBJ2-2,few,CASSQVGIGELFF,TGCGCCAGCAGCCAAGTCGGGATCGGGGAGCTGTTTTTT
TRBV6-5,NA,TRBJ2-5,NA,CASSYSLDGGEETQYF,TGTGCCAGCAGTTACTCCCTCGATGGGGGCGAGGAGACCCAGTACTTC
TRBV9,TRBD1,TRBJ1-3,NA,CASSVGQGVQNTIYF,TGTGCCAGCAGCGTAGGCCAGGGGGTTCAAAACACCATATATTTT